This T cell receptor beta chain is from a study of T cell repertoires in cytomegalovirus infection. Study-wide background: Newly reported HLA-C-restricted and thoroughly characterized HLA-B-restricted CMV epitopes were employed.

Using its own MiXCR run on the reads, TCRdb lists one record per CDR3 protein. The sample records about 51,000 distinct CDR3 sequences, 20% being singletons. A note on this clonotype: The antigen is not known.

This TCR derives from a human donor in good health (CMV status not recorded). Some clones in this sample may be carry-over from other donors' samples. The sequencing used CD8+ T cells from cultured PBMCs, collected from culture after CMV antigen stimulation.

The CDR3 is CASNNPTTGYNEQFF. CDR3 DNA: TGTGCCAGCAATAACCCGACGACAGGGTACAATGAGCAGTTCTTC. The chain joins TRBV7-2 to TRBJ2-1, with 7 bases that match TRBD1. Germline trimming cut 7 bases from V and 4 bases from J; bases unmatched to any gene: 10. The CDR3 runs 15 residues. Germline CDR1 is SGHTA and CDR2 is FQGNSA.